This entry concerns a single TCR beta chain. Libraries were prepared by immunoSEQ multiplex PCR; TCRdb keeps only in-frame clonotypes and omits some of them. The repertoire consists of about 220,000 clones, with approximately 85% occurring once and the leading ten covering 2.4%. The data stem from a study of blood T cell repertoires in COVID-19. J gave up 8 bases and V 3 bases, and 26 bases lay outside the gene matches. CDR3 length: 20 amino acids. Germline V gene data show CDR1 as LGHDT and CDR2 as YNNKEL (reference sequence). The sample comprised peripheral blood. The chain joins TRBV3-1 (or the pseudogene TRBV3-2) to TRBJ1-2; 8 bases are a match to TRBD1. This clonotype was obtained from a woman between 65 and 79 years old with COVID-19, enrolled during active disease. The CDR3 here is CASSQGMFPGGQDPWRGYTF. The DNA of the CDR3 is TGTGCCAGCAGCCAGGGAATGTTCCCAGGGGGCCAAGATCCTTGGCGGGGCTACACCTTC.